This passage covers 17 T cell receptor beta chains from one sample sequenced in a study of CD8+ T cells in alopecia areata. Extracted RNA was reverse transcribed, and the resulting cDNA served as sequencing template. Profiled with immunoSEQ multiplex PCR; TCRdb holds only in-frame clones, not every one. The table lists over 200,000 clones, 55% to 70% of them singletons. Treatment defined: oral pan-JAK inhibitor, 5-10 mg twice daily. Source: CD4+ T cells sorted from blood, taken at week 4, from a patient treated with tofacitinib. The origin of the receptors is a human donor with alopecia areata.

The CDR3: CASSQELAGGQFF. In DNA form, the CDR3 reads TGTGCCAGCAGCCAAGAACTAGCGGGGGGGCAGTTCTTC. The chain couples TRBV4-2 to TRBJ2-1; 12 nucleotides agree with TRBD2. This CDR3 is 13 amino acids long. Trimming at V came to 0 bases and at J to 12 bases, leaving 0 bases not matched to a gene. CDR1 and CDR2 (germline): LGHNA, YNFKEQ.

The V and J genes are TRBV4-1 and TRBJ2-5, with D possibly TRBD2 on 7 matching bases. The CDR3 covers 16 residues. The V gene's germline CDR1 is MGHRA and CDR2 YSYEKL. V dropped 0 bases and J dropped 5 bases, with 16 bases sitting between them. The CDR3 loop is CASSQDRGAHGETQYF. DNA of the CDR3: TGCGCCAGCAGCCAAGACCGGGGGGCCCACGGGGAGACCCAGTACTTC.

The rearrangement links TRBV29-1 to TRBJ1-2, with D possibly matching TRBD1 (5 bases). Germline loops: CDR1 SQVTM, CDR2 ANQGSEA. Deletions cut 4 bases from V and 7 bases from J, with 22 bases between. The CDR3 consists of 15 residues. The CDR3 DNA reads TGCAGCGTTGCGTCTGTAGTCAGGGAAGATAGTGGCTACACCTTC. Its translation is CSVASVVREDSGYTF.

V usage is TRBV4-3 and J usage is TRBJ1-5; D perhaps matches TRBD1 (5 bases). The CDR3 length is 15 residues. Germline CDR1 is LGHNA and CDR2 is YSLEER. Trimming took 4 bases from V and 6 from J, leaving 16 bases between them. As DNA, the CDR3 is TGCGCCAGCAGCCCCCAATGGGGGGGAGGTCAGCCCCAGCATTTT. The encoded protein is CASSPQWGGGQPQHF.

Points on this clone: The sample contains more than one DNA sequence encoding this CDR3. The gene calls are TRBV29-1 and TRBJ1-1; D is perhaps TRBD1 (5 bases). Germline assignment: CDR1 SQVTM and CDR2 ANQGSEA. CDR3 length: 13 residues. Trimming stripped 7 bases from V and 0 bases from J, with 12 bases between. The CDR3 coding sequence is TGCAGCGGTAGTGGACACCTGAACACTGAAGCTTTCTTT. Translated, it gives CSGSGHLNTEAFF.

At least ten counts were recorded for this clone. The chain employs TRBV5-1 and TRBJ2-3; tentative D call: TRBD2 (5 bases). Germline V gene sequence: CDR1 SGHRS, CDR2 YFSETQ. CDR3 length equals 16 residues. V shed 4 bases and J shed 0 bases, with 15 bases lying between them. Here the CDR3 reads CASSRRPADSTDTQYF. As DNA, the CDR3 is TGCGCCAGCAGCCGGCGACCAGCGGATAGCACAGATACGCAGTATTTT.

About this clone itself: Other DNA sequences in the same sample also yield this CDR3. The V and J genes are TRBV30 and TRBJ1-2; D gene uncertain. The CDR3 has 12 amino acids. Germline V gives CDR1 GTSNPN, CDR2 SVGIG (reference sequence). Trimming shortened V by 0 bases and J by 4 bases, and 6 bases separated the two germline ends. CDR3 sequence: CAWSVPGYGYTF. The DNA for the CDR3 is TGTGCCTGGAGTGTACCCGGCTATGGCTACACCTTC.

The chain links TRBV7-2 to TRBJ2-1; 8 bases align to TRBD1. The length of the CDR3 is 15 residues. CDR1 and CDR2 (germline): SGHTA, FQGNSA. Germline trimming cut 3 bases from V and 2 bases from J; bases unmatched to any gene: 3. The CDR3 reads CASSFRTGPYNEQFF. The CDR3 nucleotides read TGTGCCAGCAGCTTTAGGACAGGGCCCTACAATGAGCAGTTCTTC.

The rearrangement joins TRBV4-1 to TRBJ1-3; D unresolved. The V gene lost 2 bases and the J gene lost 2 bases, with 16 bases spanning the gap. Germline CDR1 and CDR2: MGHRA and YSYEKL. The length of the CDR3 is 17 residues. The CDR3 spells CASSQLDLIPTGNTIYF. CDR3 in DNA: TGCGCCAGCAGCCAACTAGACCTCATCCCCACTGGAAACACCATATATTTT.

This clone was picked up a small number of times. The rearrangement uses TRBV10-3 and TRBJ2-5; D might be TRBD1 (7 bases). Germline V gene sequence: CDR1 ENHRY, CDR2 SYGVKD. The CDR3 sequence is 16 residues long. V was trimmed by 3 bases and J by 7 bases, leaving 21 bases between them. CDR3 nucleotides: TGTGCCATCAGTGACGCCGTGGACGGGCAGGGGGGGACCCAGTACTTC. Translated: CAISDAVDGQGGTQYF.

This clone was seen once. The rearrangement joins TRBV6-5 to TRBJ2-5; TRBD2 is a possible D gene (6 bases). Germline CDR1 and CDR2: MNHEY and SVGAGI. This CDR3 is built from 14 residues. V lost 8 bases to trimming and J lost 5 bases, with 18 bases between them. CDR3 bases: TGTGCCAGCCGACTAGAGTATTCGGTGGAGACCCAGTACTTC. Residues: CASRLEYSVETQYF.

The CDR3 protein is CASSLAGQGSIEAFF. The CDR3 nucleotides read TGTGCCAGCAGCTTAGCGGGACAGGGTTCGATTGAAGCTTTCTTT. The rearrangement uses TRBV11-1 and TRBJ1-1; 9 bases are shared with TRBD1. V was pared by 0 bases and J by 7 bases, with 6 bases of the junction left unmatched. The CDR3 is made up of 15 amino acids. The germline V gene has CDR1 SGHAT and CDR2 FQDESV (reference sequence).

This clone was observed a handful of times. The chain joins TRBV30 to TRBJ1-6; D gene ambiguous. This CDR3 comprises 11 residues. Germline values: CDR1 GTSNPN, CDR2 SVGIG (reference sequence). V was clipped by 2 bases and J by 7 bases, with 3 bases between them. Here the CDR3 DNA reads TGTGCCTGGAGTAGAAATTCACCCCTCCACTTT. Its protein is CAWSRNSPLHF.

This chain uses TRBV4-2 with TRBJ1-1; D is unclear. V was trimmed by 0 bases and J by 5 bases, leaving 7 bases between them. The germline CDR1 and CDR2 sequences are LGHNA and YNFKEQ. The CDR3 consists of 13 residues. The CDR3 here is CASSQDHITEAFF. CDR3 bases: TGTGCCAGCAGCCAAGATCATATAACTGAAGCTTTCTTT.

This sequence joins TRBV5-4 and TRBJ1-6, with a tentative D call TRBD1 (6 bases). The CDR3 has 14 amino acids. CDR1 SGHNT and CDR2 YYREEE come from the germline V gene (reference sequence). The V and J ends lost 4 bases and 8 bases respectively, with 13 bases between them. The CDR3 is CASSVDRNHSPLHF. Written as DNA, the CDR3 is TGTGCCAGCAGCGTAGACAGGAACCATTCACCCCTCCACTTT.

A few counts support this clone. The rearrangement joins TRBV27 to TRBJ2-2; TRBD2 is a possible D gene (5 bases). The CDR3 contains 13 residues. Trimming stripped 2 bases from V and 4 bases from J, with 5 bases between. Germline V gene lookup returns CDR1 MNHEY and CDR2 SMNVEV (reference sequence). For the CDR3, the DNA is TGTGCCAGCAGTTTAGAGGGCACCGGGGAGCTGTTTTTT. This codes for CASSLEGTGELFF.

The chain employs TRBV14 and TRBJ1-2; the D is unclear. The CDR3 contains 13 residues. V was cut by 4 bases and J by 3 bases, with 9 bases left in between. Germline CDR1 and CDR2: SGHDN and FVKESK. The CDR3 DNA is TGTGCCAGCAGCCTTAACACCCACTATGGCTACACCTTC. This codes for CASSLNTHYGYTF.